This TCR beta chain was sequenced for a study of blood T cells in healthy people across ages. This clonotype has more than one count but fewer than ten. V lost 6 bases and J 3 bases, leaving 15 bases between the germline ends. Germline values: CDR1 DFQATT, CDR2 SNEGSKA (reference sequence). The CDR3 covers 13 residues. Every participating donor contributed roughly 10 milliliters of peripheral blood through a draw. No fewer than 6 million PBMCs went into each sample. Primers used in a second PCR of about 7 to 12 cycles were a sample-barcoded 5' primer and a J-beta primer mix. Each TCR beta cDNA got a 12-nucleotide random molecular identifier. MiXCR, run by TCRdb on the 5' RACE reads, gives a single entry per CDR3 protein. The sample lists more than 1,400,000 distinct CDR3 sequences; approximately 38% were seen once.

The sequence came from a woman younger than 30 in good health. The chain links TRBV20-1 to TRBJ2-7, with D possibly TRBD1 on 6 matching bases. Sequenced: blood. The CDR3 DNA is TGCAGTGCCAAAGCCAGGGGCGTCTACGAGCAGTACTTC. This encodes CSAKARGVYEQYF.